These T cell receptor beta chains were read from a single sample in a study of shared clonotypes between healthy human individuals. Sequencing was performed with immunoSEQ multiplex PCR; in TCRdb, only in-frame clones are kept and a portion is missing. The sample records under 200,000 clones, roughly 93% being singletons. Input material: naive CD4+ T cells sorted from blood. These receptors were taken from a woman under 40 in good health. Both conserved end residues are part of each CDR3. The D gene is left open where the match is weak. The size entry is marked missing in some rows and otherwise reads once, few, many or a size class.

D gene	clone size	V gene	J gene	CDR3 protein	CDR3 DNA
NA	NA	TRBV28	TRBJ2-2	CASSTRTGELFF	TGTGCCAGCAGTACCCGCACCGGGGAGCTGTTTTTT
NA	NA	TRBV28	TRBJ2-7	CASSPHQDSYEQYF	TGTGCCAGCAGTCCACACCAGGACAGCTACGAGCAGTACTTC
NA	NA	TRBV19	TRBJ2-5	CASNPGTPQETQYF	TGTGCCAGTAACCCCGGGACACCCCAAGAGACCCAGTACTTC
NA	NA	TRBV28	TRBJ1-2	CASSSGSDGYTF	TGTGCCAGCAGTTCAGGGTCGGATGGCTACACCTTC
NA	NA	TRBV5-6	TRBJ2-1	CASNHKYASIRDSYNEQFF	TGTGCCAGCAACCACAAATACGCGTCAATCCGAGACTCCTACAATGAGCAGTTCTTC
NA	NA	TRBV18	TRBJ1-1	CASSPYEGEAFF	TGTGCCAGCTCACCATACGAGGGTGAAGCTTTCTTT
TRBD1	NA	TRBV10-2	TRBJ2-7	CASKTGGGYEQYF	TGCGCCAGCAAGACAGGGGGAGGCTACGAGCAGTACTTC
NA	NA	TRBV18	TRBJ2-5	CASSPLSGRGTQETQYF	TGTGCCAGCTCACCACTAAGCGGGCGCGGCACACAAGAGACCCAGTACTTC
NA	NA	TRBV6-5	TRBJ2-7	CASSYSTEGSNEQYF	TGTGCCAGCAGTTACTCGACGGAGGGGAGCAACGAGCAGTACTTC
NA	NA	TRBV28	TRBJ1-4	CASSLQGWNEKLFF	TGTGCCAGCAGTTTACAGGGGTGGAATGAAAAACTGTTTTTT
NA	NA	TRBV28	TRBJ2-7	CASSPWTPSSYEQYF	TGTGCCAGCAGCCCTTGGACGCCGAGCTCCTACGAGCAGTACTTC
TRBD1	NA	TRBV19	TRBJ2-5	CASSPDRVETQYF	TGTGCCAGTAGTCCGGACAGGGTTGAGACCCAGTACTTC
TRBD1	NA	TRBV5-1	TRBJ2-3	CASSSKDRDGEDTQYF	TGCGCCAGCAGCTCTAAGGACAGGGACGGGGAGGATACGCAGTATTTT
TRBD2	NA	TRBV4-1	TRBJ2-7	CASSQVLAGKDEQYF	TGCGCCAGCAGCCAAGTGCTAGCGGGAAAGGACGAGCAGTACTTC
TRBD2	once	TRBV28	TRBJ2-7	CASSSSGSGIKLVGEQYF	TGTGCCAGCAGTTCATCTGGTAGCGGGATTAAGTTGGTCGGCGAGCAGTACTTC
NA	NA	TRBV19	TRBJ1-4	CASSIPGGNEKLFF	TGTGCCAGTAGTATCCCCGGGGGCAATGAAAAACTGTTTTTT
TRBD1	NA	TRBV5-1	TRBJ2-7	CASRRTGDYEQYF	TGCGCCAGCAGGCGGACAGGGGACTACGAGCAGTACTTC
NA	NA	TRBV19	TRBJ1-1	CASSTQMNTEAFF	TGTGCCAGTAGTACACAGATGAACACTGAAGCTTTCTTT
NA	NA	TRBV27	TRBJ1-1	CASRTQGKVSEAFF	TGTGCCAGCAGAACCCAAGGGAAAGTTTCTGAAGCTTTCTTT
NA	NA	TRBV5-1	TRBJ2-7	CASSLALGAYEQYF	TGCGCCAGCAGCTTGGCCCTGGGAGCCTACGAGCAGTACTTC
NA	NA	TRBV19	TRBJ1-5	CASSIASNQPQHF	TGTGCCAGTAGTATAGCTAGCAATCAGCCCCAGCATTTT
NA	NA	TRBV20-1	TRBJ2-7	CSARAAYEQYF	TGCAGTGCTAGAGCGGCCTACGAGCAGTACTTC
TRBD2	NA	TRBV4-1	TRBJ2-1	CASSQGRTSGSRAYNEQFF	TGCGCCAGCAGCCAAGGCAGGACTAGCGGGAGTCGCGCCTACAATGAGCAGTTCTTC
NA	once	TRBV6-4	TRBJ2-7	CASSAPYEQYF	TGTGCCAGCAGTGCCCCCTACGAGCAGTACTTC
NA	NA	TRBV10-2	TRBJ2-7	CASSDPGAYEQYF	TGCGCCAGCAGTGACCCGGGGGCCTACGAGCAGTACTTC
TRBD1	NA	TRBV5-4	TRBJ1-2	CASSANRGIYGYTF	TGTGCCAGCAGCGCCAACAGGGGAATCTATGGCTACACCTTC
TRBD2	NA	TRBV28	TRBJ2-3	CASSYEGGTKGRAGGRDTQYF	TGTGCCAGCAGTTATGAAGGGGGCACGAAGGGAAGAGCGGGAGGTCGAGATACGCAGTATTTT
NA	NA	TRBV6-4	TRBJ1-5	CASSAGLNQPQHF	TGTGCCAGCAGTGCGGGACTAAATCAGCCCCAGCATTTT
NA	NA	TRBV7-9	TRBJ1-4	CASSPLRGGNEKLFF	TGTGCCAGCAGCCCGCTCCGGGGCGGCAATGAAAAACTGTTTTTT
NA	NA	TRBV7-6	TRBJ2-3	CASGSTDTQYF	TGTGCCAGCGGGAGCACAGATACGCAGTATTTT
NA	NA	TRBV4-2	TRBJ2-7	CASSTRDLAYEQYF	TGTGCCAGCAGCACCCGGGACTTGGCCTACGAGCAGTACTTC
NA	NA	TRBV7-9	TRBJ2-1	CASSLSSRYYNEQFF	TGTGCCAGCAGCTTATCCTCTAGATACTACAATGAGCAGTTCTTC
NA	NA	TRBV28	TRBJ2-4	CASSPAVAKNIQYF	TGTGCCAGCAGTCCAGCGGTAGCCAAAAACATTCAGTACTTC
NA	NA	TRBV10-2	TRBJ2-7	CASSESEGGNIPYEQYF	TGCGCCAGCAGTGAGTCGGAAGGGGGGAATATTCCCTACGAGCAGTACTTC
NA	once	TRBV30	TRBJ2-7	CAWGPFYEQYF	TGTGCCTGGGGACCATTCTACGAGCAGTACTTC
TRBD2	NA	TRBV28	TRBJ2-3	CASSPGLAGDPLLTDTQYF	TGTGCCAGCAGTCCTGGACTAGCGGGAGACCCCTTGTTGACAGATACGCAGTATTTT
TRBD2	NA	TRBV2	TRBJ2-7	CASTWGLAGGPEPTPYEQYF	TGTGCCAGCACCTGGGGACTAGCGGGAGGGCCGGAGCCTACCCCCTACGAGCAGTACTTC
NA	NA	TRBV28	TRBJ1-1	CASSPGSWDTEAFF	TGTGCCAGCAGCCCTGGCAGTTGGGACACTGAAGCTTTCTTT
NA	NA	TRBV6-1	TRBJ1-1	CATRWEGMNTEAFF	TGTGCCACCCGATGGGAGGGGATGAACACTGAAGCTTTCTTT
NA	NA	TRBV7-2	TRBJ2-7	CASSLRAGEAYEQYF	TGTGCCAGCAGCTTAAGGGCCGGGGAGGCCTACGAGCAGTACTTC